This TCR beta chain appears in the sequencing data of a study of T cell responses to AZD1222 COVID-19 vaccine listed by TCRdb under 2021. Some background on the complete study: AZD1222 recipients whose second dose came at about 4 weeks and those whose second dose came at about 12 weeks were combined into one group, since spike-specific TCR depth and breadth did not differ between the two schedules. Enrollment into the trials was organized by age into subgroups of 18-55, 56-69 and 70-plus years, and those subgroups contained roughly 150, 30 and 60 TCR-sequenced participants, respectively. A total of approximately 240 trial participants underwent TCR sequencing, of whom roughly 210 had received two doses of AZD1222 and 26 had received two doses of the MenACWY control vaccine.

In the case of this clone: Its antigen target is currently unknown. Base qualities are not recorded, but no much larger clone differs from it by a single base.

Here is what the overall study found, with its caveats: The 56-69-year group was small, and its depth increase did not reach significance, likely because of low power. Most participants were white British and females outnumbered males, and the authors suggested that clonal diversity may have been underestimated. Because no day 14 peak-response samples were available, repertoires were characterized only after the peak T cell response. Nearly half of unique spike-specific TCRs reportedly recognized epitopes outside regions mutated in the B.1.351 and B.1.1.7 variants. Vaccine-associated CD4 TCRs spanned the whole spike protein, with dominant responses in regions 160-218 and 743-854. Only six or seven AZD1222 recipients were SARS-CoV-2 seropositive at baseline, limiting conclusions about previously exposed vaccinees. After two AZD1222 doses, spike-specific TCR breadth and depth were significantly higher than at day 0 and than in MenACWY recipients.

The CDR3 regions of human TCRbeta chains were subjected to immunosequencing. For the original study's pipeline: Repertoire TCRs were checked for matches against a reference library of SARS-CoV-2-specific TCRs that had been generated using the MIRA antigen-specificity platform. Breadth meant the fraction of unique TCRs that were SARS-CoV-2-associated, whereas depth meant the fraction of total T cells that were SARS-CoV-2-associated. Using the MIRA data, each spike-specific TCR was mapped to the spike region that the TCR reacts to and placed in a CD4 or CD8 class. Log10-transformed breadth and depth values were compared by one-way ANOVA with Sidak's multiple comparisons tests. Imported from immuneACCESS, the table was reduced by TCRdb to in-frame sequences with V and J called. These copies leave out some clones; in studies compared against another copy, an unresolved V gene accounts for under half, and the cause of the remainder is not known. The V and J calls and clone size are taken from that table; D and trimming were inferred from the DNA. In this sample the table shows about 59,000 clones, 80% to 90% of which occur a single time. The leading ten clones occupy 20% of the sample.

What this sample's time point label stands for: baseline before first vaccination. The vaccinee samples were drawn from two UK trials, COV001 and COV002, one of which was a single-blind randomized controlled phase 2/3 trial testing AZD1222 (ChAdOx1 nCoV-19) in healthy adults. For TCRbeta chain sequencing, PBMC samples from trial participants were taken at day 0 and at day 28 after the second dose. CDR1 MGHRA and CDR2 YSYEKL were looked up in the germline V gene. At the junction V is shortened by 6 bases and J by 4 bases, with 12 bases in between. The CDR3 measures 14 amino acids from cysteine to phenylalanine. This entry keeps only the CDR3 DNA: 42 bases, framed from base 1.

This specimen consisted of peripheral blood, obtained on day 0 of AZD1222 vaccination. This sequence was found in an adult in good health. In this chain, TRBV4-1 is recombined with TRBJ1-4; tentative D gene TRBD1, with 6 bases matching. The sequenced DNA is TGCGCCAGCAGTCATCAGGGGCTTAATGAAAAACTGTTTTTT. The resulting protein is CASSHQGLNEKLFF.